This T cell receptor beta chain stems from a study of cytomegalovirus exposure and HLA in healthy donors. Overall study results and limits: As a later analysis showed, a missense DCLRE1C variant was linked to trimming of TCR beta V- and J-genes. An analysis that was carried out later associated 16,951 TCR beta sequences with HLA alleles at 0.05 false discovery rate.

The PCR contained 60 Vbeta and 13 Jbeta primers. Profiling relied on immunoSEQ multiplex PCR, and the TCRdb table lists in-frame clones only, not all of them. The sample has under 150,000 clones; around 77% are singletons. About this clone: Antigen unknown.

Sample: PBMCs. The sequence was obtained from a woman between 25 and 40 years old in good health and CMV-seropositive.

The CDR3 sequence: CASRDRGTGNQPQHF. CDR3 nucleotides: TGTGCCAGCAGGGACAGGGGGACAGGCAATCAGCCCCAGCATTTT. The chain uses TRBV6-1 and TRBJ1-5; TRBD1 agrees at 10 bases. This CDR3 has 15 residues. Germline CDR1 is MNHNS and CDR2 is SASEGT. V shed 6 bases and J 2 bases; nucleotides not matched to a gene: 4.